This TCR beta chain is from a study of T cells in Graves' hyperthyroidism and ophthalmopathy. The trim removed 0 bases at V and 0 bases at J, leaving 5 bases unmatched. The CDR3 totals 17 residues. CDR1 and CDR2 from the germline V gene are LGHDT and YNNKEL (reference sequence). Amplification of TCR beta CDR3 regions used RNA as the template. The primer set for the first-round RT-PCR of the TCR CDR3 was HTBI. TCRdb recomputed calls from the multiplex PCR reads with MiXCR, one row per CDR3 protein. The data hold about 380,000 distinct CDR3 sequences, with roughly 12% observed a single time. Investigators excluded patients with uncontrolled infection, other autoimmune disease, pregnancy or lactation. The blood sample was taken at first hyperthyroidism diagnosis, before any ophthalmopathy symptoms. This clonotype appeared a few times.

The sequence was collected from a man aged 25 to 40 with Graves' hyperthyroidism that later progressed to Graves' ophthalmopathy. The material sequenced was blood. V usage is TRBV3-1 and J usage is TRBJ2-1, with 7 bases lining up with TRBD1. The CDR3 reads CASSQERGPLSYNEQFF. As DNA, the CDR3 is TGTGCCAGCAGCCAAGAAAGGGGGCCCCTCTCCTACAATGAGCAGTTCTTC.